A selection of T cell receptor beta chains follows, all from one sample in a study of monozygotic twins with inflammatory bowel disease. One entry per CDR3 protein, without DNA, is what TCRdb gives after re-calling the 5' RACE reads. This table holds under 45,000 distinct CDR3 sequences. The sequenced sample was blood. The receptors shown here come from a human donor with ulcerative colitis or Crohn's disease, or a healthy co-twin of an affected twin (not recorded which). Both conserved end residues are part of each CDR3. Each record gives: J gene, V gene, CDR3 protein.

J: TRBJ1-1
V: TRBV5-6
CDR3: CASSLGTGTEAFF

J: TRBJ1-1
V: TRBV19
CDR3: CASSIGPVGYEAFF

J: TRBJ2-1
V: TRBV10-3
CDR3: CAIKDGQVFYNEQFF

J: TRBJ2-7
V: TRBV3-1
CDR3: CASSQNYVSSYEQYF

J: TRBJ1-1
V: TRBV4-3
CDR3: CASSQEWGGGAFF

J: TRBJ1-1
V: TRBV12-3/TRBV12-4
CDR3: CASRRNRQGNTEAFF

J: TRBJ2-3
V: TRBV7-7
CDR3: CASSLGDRGQADTQYF

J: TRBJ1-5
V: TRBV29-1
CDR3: CSATTGTGANQPQHF

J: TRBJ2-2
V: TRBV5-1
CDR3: CASSYESYTGELFF

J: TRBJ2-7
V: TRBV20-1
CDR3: CSARAESYEQYF

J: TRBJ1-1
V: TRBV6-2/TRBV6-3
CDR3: CASSSLPRANTEAFF

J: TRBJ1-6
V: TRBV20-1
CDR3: CSARNSYNSPLHF

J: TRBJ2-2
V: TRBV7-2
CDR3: CASRRDVLYGELFF

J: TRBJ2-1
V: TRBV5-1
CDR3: CASSSDRAPNNEQFF

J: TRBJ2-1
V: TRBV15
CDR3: CATSRDPSGRLSYNEQLF

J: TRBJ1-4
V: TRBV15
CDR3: CATSKLRNEKLFF

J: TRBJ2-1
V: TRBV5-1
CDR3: CASSSPSALGNEQFF

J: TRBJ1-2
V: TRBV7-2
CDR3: CASSFGQGGGYTF

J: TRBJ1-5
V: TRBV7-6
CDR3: CASSRPGTGRLVVNQPQHF

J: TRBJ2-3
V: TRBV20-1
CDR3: CSARDGGLTDTQYF

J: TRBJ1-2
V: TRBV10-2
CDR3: CASGGRGKEPANYGYTF

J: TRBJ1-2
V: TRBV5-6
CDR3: CASSPDRAIYGYTF

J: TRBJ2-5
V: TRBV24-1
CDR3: CATSETSSGETQYF

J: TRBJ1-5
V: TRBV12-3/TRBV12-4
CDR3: CASSLGPGVSNQPQHF

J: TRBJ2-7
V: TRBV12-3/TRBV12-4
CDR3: CASSLQATYEQYF

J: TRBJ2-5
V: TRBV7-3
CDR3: CASSGGTYGETQYF

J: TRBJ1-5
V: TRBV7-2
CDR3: CASTSAVSNQPQHF

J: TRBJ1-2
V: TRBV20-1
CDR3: CSAGGQGRYSYGYTF